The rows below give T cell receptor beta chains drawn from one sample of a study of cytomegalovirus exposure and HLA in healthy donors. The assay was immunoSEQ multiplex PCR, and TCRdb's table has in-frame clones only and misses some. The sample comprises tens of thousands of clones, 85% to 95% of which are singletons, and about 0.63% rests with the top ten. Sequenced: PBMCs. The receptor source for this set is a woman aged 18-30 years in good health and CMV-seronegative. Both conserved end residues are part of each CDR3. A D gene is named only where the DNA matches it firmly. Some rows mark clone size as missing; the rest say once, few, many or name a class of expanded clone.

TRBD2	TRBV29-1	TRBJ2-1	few	CSGRGGRSYNEQFF	TGCAGCGGTCGGGGGGGGCGCTCCTACAATGAGCAGTTCTTC
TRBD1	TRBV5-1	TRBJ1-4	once	CASSRDREPEKLFF	TGCGCCAGCAGCCGGGACAGGGAGCCTGAAAAACTGTTTTTT
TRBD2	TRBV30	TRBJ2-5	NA	CACLPGGAAKTQYF	TGTGCCTGCCTTCCGGGGGGGGCGGCGAAGACCCAGTACTTC
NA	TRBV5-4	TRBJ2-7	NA	CASRAGMEGEQYF	TGTGCCAGCCGGGCGGGGATGGAGGGGGAGCAGTACTTC
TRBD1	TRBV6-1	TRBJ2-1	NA	CASSVGYGDREQFF	TGTGCCAGCAGTGTAGGTTATGGGGACAGGGAGCAGTTCTTC
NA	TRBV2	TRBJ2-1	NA	CASSGTGYNEQFF	TGTGCCAGCAGTGGGACTGGATACAATGAGCAGTTCTTC
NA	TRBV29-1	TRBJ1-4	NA	CSVAQGFREKLFF	TGCAGCGTTGCCCAGGGTTTCCGAGAAAAACTGTTTTTT
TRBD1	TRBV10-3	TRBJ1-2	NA	CAISRTGEYGYTF	TGTGCCATCAGTCGGACAGGGGAGTATGGCTACACCTTC
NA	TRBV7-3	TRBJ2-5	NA	CASSQWAGETQYF	TGTGCCAGCAGCCAGTGGGCGGGAGAGACCCAGTACTTC
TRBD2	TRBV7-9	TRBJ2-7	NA	CASSPIGGGSYEQYF	TGTGCCAGCAGCCCAATCGGCGGGGGGAGTTACGAGCAGTACTTC
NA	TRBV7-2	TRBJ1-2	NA	CASSIGSYGYTF	TGTGCCAGCAGCATAGGTTCTTATGGCTACACCTTC
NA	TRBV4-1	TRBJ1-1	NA	CASSQVQTGNTEAFF	TGCGCCAGCAGCCAAGTTCAAACAGGGAACACTGAAGCTTTCTTT
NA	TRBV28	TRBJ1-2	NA	CASSLRGNGYTF	TGTGCCAGCAGTTTAAGGGGGAATGGCTACACCTTC
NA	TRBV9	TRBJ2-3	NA	CASSVGAGADTQYF	TGTGCCAGCAGCGTAGGGGCAGGGGCAGATACGCAGTATTTT
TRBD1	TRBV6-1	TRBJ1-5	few	CASRDREVPQPQHF	TGTGCCAGCAGGGACAGGGAGGTTCCTCAGCCCCAGCATTTT
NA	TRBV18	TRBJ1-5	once	CASSPQYGNQPQHF	TGTGCCAGCTCACCACAATACGGGAATCAGCCCCAGCATTTT
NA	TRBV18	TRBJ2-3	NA	CASSPPSVDTQYF	TGTGCCAGCTCACCACCGTCGGTAGATACGCAGTATTTT
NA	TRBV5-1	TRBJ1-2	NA	CASSLAGGPTNYGYTF	TGCGCCAGCAGCCTCGCGGGGGGCCCGACTAACTATGGCTACACCTTC
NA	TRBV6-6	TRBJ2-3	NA	CASREISYTDTQYF	TGTGCCAGCAGGGAGATCTCCTACACAGATACGCAGTATTTT
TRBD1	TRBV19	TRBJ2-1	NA	CASSLQGVDKQFF	TGTGCCAGTAGTTTGCAGGGGGTGGATAAGCAGTTCTTC
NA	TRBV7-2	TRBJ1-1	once	CASSPTDRGNTEAFF	TGTGCCAGCAGCCCGACAGACCGTGGGAACACTGAAGCTTTCTTT
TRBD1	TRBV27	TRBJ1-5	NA	CASSSRSGQGTDQPQHF	TGTGCCAGCAGTTCACGGTCCGGACAGGGGACCGATCAGCCCCAGCATTTT
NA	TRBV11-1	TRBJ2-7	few	CASSFLWGDEQYF	TGTGCCAGCAGCTTCCTCTGGGGAGACGAGCAGTACTTC
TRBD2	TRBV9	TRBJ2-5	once	CASSPRGLAGRETQYF	TGTGCCAGCAGCCCGAGGGGACTAGCGGGGCGGGAGACCCAGTACTTC
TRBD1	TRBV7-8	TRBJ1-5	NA	CASSLGTGYQPQHF	TGTGCCAGCAGCTTAGGGACAGGGTATCAGCCCCAGCATTTT
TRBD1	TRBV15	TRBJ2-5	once	CATSRRGQYQETQYF	TGTGCCACCAGCAGACGGGGACAGTATCAAGAGACCCAGTACTTC
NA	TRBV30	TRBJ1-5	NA	CAWYRQQNQPQHF	TGTGCCTGGTATAGACAGCAAAATCAGCCCCAGCATTTT
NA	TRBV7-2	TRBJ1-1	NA	CASSPGPTEAFF	TGTGCCAGCAGCCCAGGGCCCACTGAAGCTTTCTTT
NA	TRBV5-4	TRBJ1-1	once	CASSLAGGARGTEAFF	TGTGCCAGCAGCTTGGCCGGGGGGGCCCGGGGAACTGAAGCTTTCTTT
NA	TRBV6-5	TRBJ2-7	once	CASRETGSSYEQYF	TGTGCCAGCAGGGAGACAGGAAGCTCCTACGAGCAGTACTTC
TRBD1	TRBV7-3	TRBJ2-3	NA	CASSSDRGMTDTQYF	TGTGCCAGCAGCTCGGACAGGGGCATGACAGATACGCAGTATTTT
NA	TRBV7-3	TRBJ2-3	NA	CASGSGQWGDTQYF	TGTGCCAGCGGATCAGGACAGTGGGGAGATACGCAGTATTTT
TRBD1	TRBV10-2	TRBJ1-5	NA	CASRRDRGNQPQHF	TGCGCCAGCAGGCGAGACAGGGGTAATCAGCCCCAGCATTTT
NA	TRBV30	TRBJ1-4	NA	CAWLRRGTNEKLFF	TGTGCCTGGCTCCGAAGGGGAACTAATGAAAAACTGTTTTTT
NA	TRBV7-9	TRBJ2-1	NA	CASSLGVRGPFEGQFF	TGTGCCAGCAGCTTAGGAGTTCGGGGTCCCTTCGAGGGGCAGTTCTTC
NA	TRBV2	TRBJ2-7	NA	CASSDSPYEQYF	TGTGCCAGCAGCGACAGTCCCTACGAGCAGTACTTC
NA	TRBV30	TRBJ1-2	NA	CAWSATGNYGYTF	TGTGCCTGGAGTGCCACAGGGAACTATGGCTACACCTTC
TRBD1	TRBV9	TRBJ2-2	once	CASRQGDGRGELFF	TGTGCCAGCCGACAGGGAGATGGAAGGGGGGAGCTGTTTTTT
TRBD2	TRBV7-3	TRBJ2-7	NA	CASSQISGLRPYEQYF	TGTGCCAGCAGCCAAATCTCGGGACTAAGGCCCTACGAGCAGTACTTC
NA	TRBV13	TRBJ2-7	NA	CASRLTGTRYEQYF	TGTGCCAGCAGACTTACCGGGACACGGTACGAGCAGTACTTC
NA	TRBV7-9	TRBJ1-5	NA	CASSLDHLLGAQHF	TGTGCCAGCAGCTTAGATCATCTTTTGGGAGCCCAGCATTTT
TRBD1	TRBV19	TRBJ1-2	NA	CASNPTRGREAYGYTF	TGTGCCAGTAACCCTACCAGGGGGCGCGAGGCCTATGGCTACACCTTC
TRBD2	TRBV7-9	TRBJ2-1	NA	CASSLGAWDYSYNEQFF	TGTGCCAGCAGCTTAGGAGCCTGGGACTACTCTTACAATGAGCAGTTCTTC
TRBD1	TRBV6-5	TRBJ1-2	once	CASSYDRGLNGYTF	TGTGCCAGCAGTTACGACAGGGGGCTGAATGGCTACACCTTC
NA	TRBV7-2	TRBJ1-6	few	CASSPQARNSPLHF	TGTGCCAGCAGCCCCCAAGCCCGTAATTCACCCCTCCACTTT
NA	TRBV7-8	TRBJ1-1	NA	CASSPGWQGLLNTEAFF	TGTGCCAGCAGCCCAGGTTGGCAGGGCCTCTTGAACACTGAAGCTTTCTTT
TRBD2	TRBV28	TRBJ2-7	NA	CASRWAGAYEQYF	TGTGCCAGCCGCTGGGCGGGGGCCTACGAGCAGTACTTC
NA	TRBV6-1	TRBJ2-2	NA	CASSEVTGHIMNTGELFF	TGTGCCAGCAGTGAAGTAACGGGACACATTATGAACACCGGGGAGCTGTTTTTT
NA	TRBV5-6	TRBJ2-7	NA	CASSPQGRVEQYF	TGTGCCAGCAGCCCACAAGGGCGGGTCGAGCAGTACTTC
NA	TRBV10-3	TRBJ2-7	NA	CAIFMDSQYEQYF	TGTGCCATCTTCATGGACAGTCAATACGAGCAGTACTTC
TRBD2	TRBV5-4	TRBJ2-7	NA	CASSLGRRGGQDEQYF	TGTGCCAGCAGCTTGGGGCGGCGGGGGGGCCAGGACGAGCAGTACTTC
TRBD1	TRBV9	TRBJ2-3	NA	CASSSRTGGGPDTQYF	TGTGCCAGCAGCTCTCGGACAGGGGGCGGGCCAGATACGCAGTATTTT
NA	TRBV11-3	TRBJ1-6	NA	CASSSGTFAPLHF	TGTGCCAGCAGCTCCGGGACATTCGCACCCCTCCACTTT
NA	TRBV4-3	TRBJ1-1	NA	CASSDPGEGNTEAFF	TGCGCCAGCAGCGACCCCGGGGAGGGGAACACTGAAGCTTTCTTT
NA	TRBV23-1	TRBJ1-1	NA	CASSHLPPLPDCQLNTEAFF	TGCGCCAGCAGTCATTTACCGCCCCTTCCGGACTGCCAGCTGAACACTGAAGCTTTCTTT
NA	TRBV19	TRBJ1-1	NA	CASSYFAEAFF	TGTGCCAGTAGTTATTTCGCTGAAGCTTTCTTT
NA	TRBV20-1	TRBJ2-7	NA	CSAWSSYEQYF	TGCAGTGCTTGGAGCTCCTACGAGCAGTACTTC
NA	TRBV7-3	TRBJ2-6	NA	CASSPTGSSGANVLTF	TGTGCCAGCAGCCCCACAGGGTCCTCTGGGGCCAACGTCCTGACTTTC